Each of the 19 T cell receptor beta chains below was sequenced from the same sample in a study of T cell repertoires in cytomegalovirus infection. These receptors have no identified antigens. TCRdb ran MiXCR on the reads and lists one entry per CDR3 protein. The sample contains fewer than 900,000 distinct CDR3 sequences, about 27% of which appear only once. Specimen: cultured CD8+ T cells from PBMCs, collected from culture after CMV antigen stimulation. These TCRs come from a human donor in good health (CMV status not recorded). Some clones in this sample may be carry-over from other donors' samples.

The V gene is TRBV2, the J gene TRBJ2-1; 7 bases agree with TRBD1. CDR3 length: 15 amino acids. The germline V gene encodes CDR1 SNHLY and CDR2 FYNNEI. The V gene end was trimmed by 6 bases and the J gene end by 5 bases; junction bases not matched to a gene: 10. CDR3: CASRLEGGPNNEQFF. For the CDR3, the DNA is TGTGCCAGCAGGCTTGAAGGGGGCCCCAACAATGAGCAGTTCTTC.

This clonotype appeared once. V gene TRBV6-8 combines with J gene TRBJ2-2; D is unclear. Between the trimmed V and J ends, which lost 6 bases and 0 bases, there was a span of 11 bases. The CDR3 is 15 residues long. Germline V gene sequence: CDR1 MNHGY, CDR2 SAAAGT. The CDR3 sequence is CASSPDTSNTGELFF. The CDR3 DNA is TGTGCCAGCAGCCCCGACACGTCGAACACCGGGGAGCTGTTTTTT.

The V gene is TRBV6-1, the J gene TRBJ1-2; D unresolved. Germline CDR1 reads MNHNS; CDR2 reads SASEGT. Trimming cost V 4 bases and J 6 bases, with 9 bases left between them. The CDR3 contains 12 residues. CDR3 loop: CASSAGRNGYTF. The CDR3 DNA sequence: TGTGCCAGCAGTGCGGGAAGGAATGGCTACACCTTC.

The CDR3 DNA reads TGTGCCAGCAGTCCGACAGCGGGGGGTATGGATGAGCAGTTCTTC. Amino acids: CASSPTAGGMDEQFF. This chain links TRBV27 with TRBJ2-1, with 9 nucleotides matching TRBD2. This CDR3 is 15 amino acids long. The V and J ends lost 5 bases and 8 bases, in that order; junction bases with no gene match: 10. Germline lookup yields CDR1 MNHEY and CDR2 SMNVEV (reference sequence).

In nucleotides, the CDR3 is TGTGCCAGCAGTTACCCAGGGGAGACCGAACCATACTTC. It translates to CASSYPGETEPYF. This chain joins TRBV6-6 and TRBJ2-5; tentative D call: TRBD1 (6 bases). The CDR3 is made up of 13 amino acids. The germline V gene has CDR1 MNHNY and CDR2 SVGAGI (reference sequence). Deletions cut 2 bases from V and 14 bases from J, with 18 bases between.

This clonotype was observed a handful of times. The genes are TRBV12-3 or TRBV12-4 and TRBJ1-6; TRBD1 is a possible D gene (5 bases). V dropped 6 bases and J dropped 2 bases, with 11 bases sitting between them. This CDR3 spans 15 amino acids. The CDR3 coding sequence is TGTGCCAGCAGCTACAGGAATGCCTATAATTCACCCCTCCACTTT. Amino acids: CASSYRNAYNSPLHF.

In this sample, this clonotype turned up many times. CDR3 loop: CASSFQGNYGYTF. CDR3 DNA: TGTGCCAGCAGTTTTCAGGGAAACTATGGCTACACCTTC. The chain recombines TRBV12-3 or TRBV12-4 with TRBJ1-2; D perhaps matches TRBD1 (5 bases). The CDR3 loop spans 13 amino acids. The germline V and J ends were trimmed by 3 bases and 2 bases, with 7 bases remaining between them.

The chain couples TRBV11-2 to TRBJ2-7, with D possibly being TRBD1 or TRBD2 (5 bases each). Trimming took off 5 bases at V and 3 bases at J, with 17 bases between the two ends. There are 15 residues in the CDR3. CDR1 SGHAT and CDR2 FQNNGV come from the germline V gene. Here the CDR3 DNA reads TGTGCCAGCAGCGCGCCCCGGGACGGAGACTACGAGCAGTACTTC. Protein: CASSAPRDGDYEQYF.

This clonotype was picked up a small number of times. The chain is built from TRBV20-1 and TRBJ2-1; possible D gene TRBD2, 5 bases. Germline CDR1 DFQATT, CDR2 SNEGSKA (reference sequence). There are 14 residues in the CDR3. V lost 3 bases and J lost 4, with 13 bases in between. The CDR3 region has the DNA TGCAGTGCTAGCCCCCTGACTACTTACAATGAGCAGTTCTTC. This gives the protein CSASPLTTYNEQFF.

This clonotype was seen ten or more times. The CDR3 here is CASSLGGIDEQFF. The DNA of the CDR3 is TGTGCCAGCAGCTTAGGGGGCATCGATGAGCAGTTCTTC. This chain joins TRBV7-9 and TRBJ2-1, with D maybe TRBD1 (5 bases). V lost 1 base, J lost 8 bases, and 9 bases lay in between. Germline V lookup: CDR1 SEHNR, CDR2 FQNEAQ (reference sequence). CDR3 size: 13 residues.

V usage is TRBV6-2 or TRBV6-3 and J usage is TRBJ2-5; weak D call: TRBD1 (6 bases). The CDR3 length is 13 residues. The V end lost 5 bases, the J end lost 1 base, and 8 bases lay between the germline ends. In germline, CDR1 is MNHEY, CDR2 SVGEGT. The CDR3 sequence is CASSGQIQETQYF. CDR3 nucleotide sequence: TGTGCCAGCAGTGGACAGATCCAAGAGACCCAGTACTTC.

This chain connects TRBV19 to TRBJ2-5; no clear D gene. V was clipped by 8 bases and J by 3 bases, with 16 bases between them. This CDR3 has 14 residues. From germline, CDR1 is LNHDA and CDR2 SQIVND (reference sequence). Here the CDR3 reads CASSNKYVKETQYF. The CDR3 DNA is TGTGCCAGTTCAAATAAATACGTAAAAGAGACCCAGTACTTC.

This clonotype was detected only a few times. This chain links TRBV7-9 with TRBJ1-5; perhaps TRBD1 as D (5 bases). Germline loops: CDR1 SEHNR, CDR2 FQNEAQ (reference sequence). This CDR3 is built from 13 residues. Trimming removed 7 bases at V and 4 bases at J, with 11 bases between. The CDR3 spells CASTTGQNQPQHF. CDR3 coding DNA: TGTGCCAGCACCACCGGACAAAATCAGCCCCAGCATTTT.

In this sample, this clonotype turned up many times. This chain uses TRBV28 with TRBJ2-3, with D hard to call. The CDR3 is made up of 12 amino acids. Per germline, CDR1 MDHEN and CDR2 SYDVKM. V was clipped by 6 bases and J by 3 bases, with 7 bases between them. The CDR3 DNA follows: TGTGCCAGCAGCTTGATTACAGATACGCAGTATTTT. Protein: CASSLITDTQYF.

The rearrangement joins TRBV12-3 or TRBV12-4 to TRBJ1-2; 8 bases agree with TRBD1. The CDR3 contains 14 residues. With V trimmed by 5 bases and J by 4 bases, 6 bases remained unmatched. The CDR3 coding sequence is TGTGCCAGCAGTCTAAGACAGGGGACCTATGGCTACACCTTC. This encodes CASSLRQGTYGYTF.

This clonotype appeared many times. The chain is built from TRBV7-2 and TRBJ1-1, with a weak D call TRBD1 (5 bases). The CDR3 is made up of 14 amino acids. Germline V gene lookup returns CDR1 SGHTA and CDR2 FQGNSA. Trimming removed 5 bases at V and 5 bases at J, with 15 bases between. The CDR3 region has the DNA TGTGCCAGCAGCCGAACGAGGACATCGACTGAAGCTTTCTTT. Its protein product is CASSRTRTSTEAFF.

The rearrangement uses TRBV2 and TRBJ1-6; D is ambiguous. Trimming left V 2 bases short and J 14 bases short, with 4 bases between. The CDR3 sequence is 10 residues long. Germline V lookup: CDR1 SNHLY, CDR2 FYNNEI. The CDR3, as DNA: TGTGCCAGCAGTGAAAGAGCCCTCCACTTT. Translated: CASSERALHF.

The V and J genes are TRBV29-1 and TRBJ2-3; D tentatively fits TRBD1 or TRBD2 (5 bases each). V lost 7 bases and J 3 bases, leaving 17 bases between the germline ends. Germline values: CDR1 SQVTM, CDR2 ANQGSEA. The CDR3 sequence is 14 residues long. The CDR3 reads CSGGTLARTDTQYF. CDR3 DNA: TGCAGCGGAGGGACCCTTGCGAGGACAGATACGCAGTATTTT.

The chain uses TRBV4-3 and TRBJ2-1; D not resolved. The V end lost 1 base, the J end lost 9 bases, and 10 bases lay between the germline ends. The CDR3 consists of 13 residues. Germline V gene sequence: CDR1 LGHNA, CDR2 YSLEER. CDR3 sequence (DNA): TGCGCCAGCAGCCAAGCCCTGAGTTCTGAGCAGTTCTTC. Protein product: CASSQALSSEQFF.